This TCR beta chain stems from a study of beta chain features in type 1 diabetes. Study-level information: All samples together contributed 90 million to 110 million sorted cells for examination.

Regarding the study as a whole: Researchers cautioned that cDNA sequencing could over-represent cells with high TCR expression. Shortening that was moderate but significant affected the TCRB CDR3s of Type 1 diabetes patients in all four CD4+ subsets.

Trimming stripped 0 bases from V and 4 bases from J, with 5 bases between. Germline lookup yields CDR1 SGHRS and CDR2 YFSETQ. The CDR3 runs 13 residues. Sequenced material consisted of expressed TCRB transcripts (all of the isolated RNA was reverse transcribed). Profiled with immunoSEQ multiplex PCR; TCRdb holds only in-frame clones, not every one. The sample records approximately 260,000 clones, just over 20% being singletons. This clone was observed a handful of times. What it binds is not known. The same CDR3 arises from other DNA sequences in this sample as well. Sequences were obtained from naive CD4+ T cells from blood. The V call is TRBV5-1, the J call TRBJ1-5; D may be TRBD1 (5 bases). The TCR comes from a woman between 35 and 50 years old with type 1 diabetes. The CDR3 reads CASSLAGNQPQHF. The CDR3 nucleotides read TGCGCCAGCAGCTTGGCAGGGAATCAGCCCCAGCATTTT.